Each of the 4 T cell receptor beta chains below was sequenced from the same sample in a study of T cell responses to AZD1222 COVID-19 vaccine. Method: immunoSEQ multiplex PCR; TCRdb's copy keeps in-frame clones and lacks some. This sample has 90,000 to 130,000 clones, with 94% found just once. Sequenced material: peripheral blood, taken 28 days after the second AZD1222 dose. The receptors derive from an adult who received the AZD1222 COVID-19 vaccine.

CDR3 bases: TGTGCCAGCAGCTTGTCCGGGACTAATTCACCCCTCCACTTT. It codes for CASSLSGTNSPLHF. This rearrangement joins TRBV5-8 to TRBJ1-6; D might be TRBD1 (5 bases). The V end lost 1 base, the J end lost 6 bases, and 8 bases lay between the germline ends. The CDR3 consists of 14 residues. Germline-derived CDR1 and CDR2 are SGHTS and YDEGEE.

V usage is TRBV27 and J usage is TRBJ1-5; D is undetermined. The germline gives CDR1 MNHEY, CDR2 SMNVEV (reference sequence). The length of the CDR3 is 13 residues. The V end lost 3 bases, the J end lost 2 bases, and 5 bases lay between the germline ends. The CDR3: CASSFLGNQPQHF. For the CDR3, the DNA is TGTGCCAGCAGTTTTCTTGGCAATCAGCCCCAGCATTTT.

The rearrangement links TRBV10-1 to TRBJ1-2; no clear D gene. Germline assignment: CDR1 WNHNN and CDR2 SYGVQD (reference sequence). The CDR3 covers 10 residues. The V end was cut by 4 bases, the J end by 9 bases, with 6 bases between. This CDR3 is CASSAGSYTF. DNA for the CDR3: TGCGCCAGCAGTGCAGGAAGCTACACCTTC.

CDR3 bases: TGTGCCAGCAGTCCTCGACAGGGTAGGAACACTGAAGCTTTCTTT. This gives the protein CASSPRQGRNTEAFF. The chain uses TRBV27 and TRBJ1-1; 7 nucleotides match TRBD1. V shed 5 bases, J shed 1 base, and the junction held 7 bases outside the gene matches. In germline, CDR1 is MNHEY, CDR2 SMNVEV (reference sequence). The CDR3 consists of 15 residues.